The 12 T cell receptor beta chains below were found in one sample sequenced in a study of OX40 agonist ivuxolimab in advanced cancers. Repertoires were generated with immunoSEQ multiplex PCR, while TCRdb's copy carries only in-frame clones and drops some. The data show 65,000 to 95,000 clones, 91% seen once. This sample comprised CD4+ or CD8+ T cells sorted from blood, obtained in a trial of the OX40 agonist ivuxolimab. The receptors come from an adult with an advanced solid tumor such as melanoma, head and neck, liver or kidney cancer.

This chain joins TRBV6-1 and TRBJ2-7, with D possibly being TRBD1 or TRBD2 (5 bases each). The V end lost 2 bases, the J end lost 6 bases, and 17 bases lay between the germline ends. This CDR3 has 15 residues. In germline, CDR1 is MNHNS, CDR2 SASEGT. This CDR3 is CASSELPRGAREQYF. The CDR3 DNA reads as TGTGCCAGCAGTGAATTGCCCAGAGGGGCGCGCGAGCAGTACTTC.

This chain joins TRBV28 and TRBJ1-2; D gene ambiguous. The CDR3 has 13 residues. CDR1 is MDHEN, CDR2 SYDVKM, per germline. V lost 7 bases to trimming and J lost 4 bases, with 13 bases between them. CDR3 nucleotides: TGTGCCAGCATCCCCCCAGGCAGCTATGGCTACACCTTC. It encodes CASIPPGSYGYTF.

The chain joins TRBV7-9 to TRBJ2-7, with TRBD1 matching over 9 bases. V was pared by 3 bases and J by 1 base, with 4 bases of the junction left unmatched. In germline, CDR1 is SEHNR, CDR2 FQNEAQ (reference sequence). The CDR3 extends over 15 amino acids. CDR3 nucleotides: TGTGCCAGCAGCTTCGGACAGGGGCTTTCCTACGAGCAGTACTTC. Its protein product is CASSFGQGLSYEQYF.

The chain uses TRBV2 and TRBJ1-2, with unresolved D. The length of the CDR3 is 15 residues. The germline gives CDR1 SNHLY, CDR2 FYNNEI. Trimming pared 3 bases from V and 1 base from J, leaving 12 bases between. DNA of the CDR3: TGTGCCAGCAGTGACCGACGGCGAGATAACTATGGCTACACCTTC. Translating it yields CASSDRRRDNYGYTF.

V usage is TRBV28 and J usage is TRBJ1-2, with D tentatively TRBD1 (6 bases). The V end lost 3 bases, the J end lost 2 bases, and 7 bases lay between the germline ends. Germline CDR1 MDHEN, CDR2 SYDVKM. CDR3 length: 13 amino acids. The DNA of the CDR3 is TGTGCCAGCAGTTTTGGACAGAACTATGGCTACACCTTC. Its protein product is CASSFGQNYGYTF.

Points on this clone: Distinct nucleotide sequences in the sample also encode this CDR3. The chain links TRBV28 to TRBJ2-7; D unresolved. Germline V gene lookup returns CDR1 MDHEN and CDR2 SYDVKM. V was pared by 3 bases and J by 1 base, with 7 bases between. The CDR3 has 13 residues. CDR3 residues: CASSLGRSYEQYF. The CDR3 DNA reads as TGTGCCAGCAGTTTGGGCAGGTCCTACGAGCAGTACTTC.

The rearrangement uses TRBV5-1 and TRBJ2-6; 7 bases are a match to TRBD1. The CDR3 totals 16 residues. CDR1 is SGHRS, CDR2 YFSETQ, per germline. Losses at the gene ends were 4 bases for V and 0 bases for J; bases not matched to a gene: 4. CDR3 sequence: CASSVDRPSGANVLTF. Here the CDR3 DNA reads TGCGCCAGCAGCGTGGACAGGCCCTCTGGGGCCAACGTCCTGACTTTC.

This rearrangement joins TRBV5-7 to TRBJ2-5; TRBD2 matches at 9 bases. TRBV5-7 is an ORF; its function is uncertain. The CDR3 loop spans 18 amino acids. With 0 bases clipped from V and 3 bases from J, the junction kept 12 bases outside the gene matches. CDR3 coding DNA: TGTGCCAGCAGCTTGGCCAAGCGACTAGCGGAGCCAAAAGAGACCCAGTACTTC. The encoded protein is CASSLAKRLAEPKETQYF.

On this clone itself: The same CDR3 arises from other DNA sequences in this sample as well. The chain recombines TRBV28 with TRBJ2-7; D call uncertain. The CDR3 extends over 11 amino acids. CDR1 and CDR2 from the germline V gene are MDHEN and SYDVKM. The germline V and J ends were trimmed by 3 bases and 4 bases, with 4 bases remaining between them. The CDR3 sequence is CASSLRYEQYF. CDR3 sequence (DNA): TGTGCCAGCAGTTTGCGGTACGAGCAGTACTTC.

The chain uses TRBV28 and TRBJ1-2; possible D gene TRBD1, 6 bases. The V end lost 6 bases, the J end lost 7 bases, and 12 bases lay between the germline ends. The CDR3 has 12 amino acids. Germline CDR1 is MDHEN and CDR2 is SYDVKM. The CDR3 is CASSTGTPGYTF. The CDR3 DNA sequence: TGTGCCAGCAGCACCGGGACACCTGGCTACACCTTC.

The chain is built from TRBV10-3 and TRBJ1-1, with D possibly TRBD1 on 6 matching bases. Germline V lookup: CDR1 ENHRY, CDR2 SYGVKD. This CDR3 spans 17 amino acids. V was trimmed by 2 bases and J by 2 bases, leaving 18 bases between them. The CDR3 DNA sequence: TGTGCCATCAGTGAGGGGGTGATACAGGGAGCTAACACTGAAGCTTTCTTT. Protein sequence: CAISEGVIQGANTEAFF.

This chain's CDR3 is CASSLGLGVEAFF. CDR3 nucleotides: TGTGCCAGCAGCTTAGGGTTGGGGGTAGAAGCTTTCTTT. The chain recombines TRBV7-2 with TRBJ1-1; TRBD1 is a possible D gene (5 bases). From germline, CDR1 is SGHTA and CDR2 FQGNSA. Trimming pared 1 base from V and 8 bases from J, leaving 11 bases between. This CDR3 has 13 residues.